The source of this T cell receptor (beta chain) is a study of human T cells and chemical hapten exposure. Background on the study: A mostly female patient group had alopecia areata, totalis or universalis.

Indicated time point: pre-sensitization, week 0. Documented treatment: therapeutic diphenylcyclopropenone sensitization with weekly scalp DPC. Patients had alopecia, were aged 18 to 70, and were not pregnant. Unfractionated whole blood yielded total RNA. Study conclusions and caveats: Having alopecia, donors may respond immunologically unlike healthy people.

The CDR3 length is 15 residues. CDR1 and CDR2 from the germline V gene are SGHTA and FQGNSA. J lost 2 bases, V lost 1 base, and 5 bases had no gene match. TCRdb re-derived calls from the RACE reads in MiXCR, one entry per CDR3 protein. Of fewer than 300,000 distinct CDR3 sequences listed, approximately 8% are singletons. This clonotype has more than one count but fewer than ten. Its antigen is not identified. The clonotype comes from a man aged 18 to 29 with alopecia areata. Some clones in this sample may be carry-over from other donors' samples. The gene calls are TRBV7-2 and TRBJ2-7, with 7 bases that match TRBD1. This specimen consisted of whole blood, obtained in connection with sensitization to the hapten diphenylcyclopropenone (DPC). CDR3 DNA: TGTGCCAGCAGCTTAGGGACAGGAATCCCCTACGAGCAGTACTTC. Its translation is CASSLGTGIPYEQYF.